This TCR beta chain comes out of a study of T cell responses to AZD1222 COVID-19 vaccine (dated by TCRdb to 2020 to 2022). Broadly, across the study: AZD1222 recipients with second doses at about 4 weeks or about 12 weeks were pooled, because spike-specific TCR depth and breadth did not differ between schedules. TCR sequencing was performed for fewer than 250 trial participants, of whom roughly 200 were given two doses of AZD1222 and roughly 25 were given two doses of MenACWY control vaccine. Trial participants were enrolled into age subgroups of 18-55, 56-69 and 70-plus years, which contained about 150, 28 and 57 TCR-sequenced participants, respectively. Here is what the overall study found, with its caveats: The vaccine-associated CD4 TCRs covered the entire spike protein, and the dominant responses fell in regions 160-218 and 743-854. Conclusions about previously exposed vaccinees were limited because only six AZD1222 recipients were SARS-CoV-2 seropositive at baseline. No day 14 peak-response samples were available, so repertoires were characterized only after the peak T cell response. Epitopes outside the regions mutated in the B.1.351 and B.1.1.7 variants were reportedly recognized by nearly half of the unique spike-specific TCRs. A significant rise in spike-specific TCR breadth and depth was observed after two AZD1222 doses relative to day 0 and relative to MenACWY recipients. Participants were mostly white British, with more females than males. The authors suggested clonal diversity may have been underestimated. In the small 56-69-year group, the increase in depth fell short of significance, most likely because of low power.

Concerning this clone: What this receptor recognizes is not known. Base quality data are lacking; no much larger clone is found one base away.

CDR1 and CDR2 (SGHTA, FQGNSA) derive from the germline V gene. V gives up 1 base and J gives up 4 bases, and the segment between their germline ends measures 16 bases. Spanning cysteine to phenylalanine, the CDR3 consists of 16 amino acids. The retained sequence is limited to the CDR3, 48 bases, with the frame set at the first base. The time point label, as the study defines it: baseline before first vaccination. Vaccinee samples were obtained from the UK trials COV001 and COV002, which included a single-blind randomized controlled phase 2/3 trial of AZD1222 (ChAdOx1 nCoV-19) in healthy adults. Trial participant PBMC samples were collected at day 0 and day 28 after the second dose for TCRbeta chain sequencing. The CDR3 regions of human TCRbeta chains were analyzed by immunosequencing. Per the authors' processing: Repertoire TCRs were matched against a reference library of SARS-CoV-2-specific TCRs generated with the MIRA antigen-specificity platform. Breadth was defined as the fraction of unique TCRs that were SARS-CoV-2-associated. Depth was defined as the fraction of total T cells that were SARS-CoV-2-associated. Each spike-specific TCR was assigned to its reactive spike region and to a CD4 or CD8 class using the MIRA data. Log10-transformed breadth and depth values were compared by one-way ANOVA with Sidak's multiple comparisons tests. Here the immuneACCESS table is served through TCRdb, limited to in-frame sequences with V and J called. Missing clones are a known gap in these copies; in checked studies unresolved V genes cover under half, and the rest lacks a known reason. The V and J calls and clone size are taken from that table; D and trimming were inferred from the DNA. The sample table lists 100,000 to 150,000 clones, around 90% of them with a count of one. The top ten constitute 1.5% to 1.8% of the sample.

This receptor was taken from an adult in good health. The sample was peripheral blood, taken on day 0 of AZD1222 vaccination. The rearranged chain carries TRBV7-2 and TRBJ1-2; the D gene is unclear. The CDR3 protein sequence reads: CASSLVSGAVGYGYTF. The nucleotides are TGTGCCAGCAGCTTAGTTTCGGGCGCTGTGGGCTATGGCTACACCTTC.